These 23 T cell receptor beta chains were sequenced from one sample in a study of cytotoxic CD8 clonotypes in ibrutinib-treated CLL. Assay used: immunoSEQ multiplex PCR; TCRdb lists only in-frame clones, some missing. In the table there are about 44,000 clones, over 60% of which are singletons. The starting material was PBMCs, obtained after 12 months of ibrutinib treatment. The receptors come from a human donor with chronic lymphocytic leukemia.

The CDR3 nucleotides read TGTGCCAGTAGTAGGGTCGGGACTAACCGCTATAGCTCCTACAATGAGCAGTTCTTC. It encodes CASSRVGTNRYSSYNEQFF. The chain employs TRBV27 and TRBJ2-1; 7 nucleotides line up with TRBD2. This CDR3 region has 19 residues. Germline CDR1 MNHEY, CDR2 SMNVEV (reference sequence). V lost 9 bases and J lost 0; bases outside the gene matches: 20.

The V call is TRBV19, the J call TRBJ2-5; 9 positions match TRBD1. The CDR3 is made up of 15 amino acids. The J segment lost 5 bases and the V segment lost 3 bases, leaving 7 bases of the junction unmatched. Germline CDR1 LNHDA, CDR2 SQIVND (reference sequence). The CDR3 loop reads CASSIGTGFAETQYF. Written as DNA, the CDR3 is TGTGCCAGTAGTATCGGGACAGGGTTCGCGGAGACCCAGTACTTC.

This chain links TRBV6-1 with TRBJ1-1; 7 bases align to TRBD1. Trimming at V came to 8 bases and at J to 3 bases, leaving 3 bases not matched to a gene. The CDR3 totals 12 residues. Per germline, CDR1 MNHNS and CDR2 SASEGT. The CDR3 spells CASRDSYTEAFF. As DNA, the CDR3 is TGTGCCAGCCGGGACAGTTACACTGAAGCTTTCTTT.

The chain combines TRBV27 with TRBJ1-1; D possibly corresponds to TRBD1 (5 bases). The CDR3 runs to 14 residues. V shed 7 bases and J shed 2 bases, with 14 bases lying between them. CDR1 is MNHEY, CDR2 SMNVEV, per germline (reference sequence). The CDR3 protein is CASKRLQENTEAFF. Written as DNA, the CDR3 is TGTGCCAGCAAAAGGTTACAGGAAAACACTGAAGCTTTCTTT.

The CDR3 loop is CASSFLGQGNRNYGYTF. CDR3 nucleotides: TGTGCCAGCAGTTTCCTGGGACAGGGGAATCGGAACTATGGCTACACCTTC. The rearrangement links TRBV27 to TRBJ1-2; 10 bases map to TRBD1. CDR3 size: 17 residues. Germline CDR1 is MNHEY and CDR2 is SMNVEV (reference sequence). After removal of 3 bases from V and 2 bases from J, the junction contained 9 bases not matched to a gene.

The rearrangement uses TRBV7-2 and TRBJ2-2, with TRBD2 matching over 11 bases. Losses at the gene ends were 2 bases for V and 3 bases for J; bases not matched to a gene: 8. The CDR3 totals 18 residues. Per the germline V gene, CDR1 is SGHTA and CDR2 is FQGNSA. CDR3 DNA sequence: TGTGCCAGCAGCTTACGACTAGCGGGAAGGGGGGACACCGGGGAGCTGTTTTTT. Protein: CASSLRLAGRGDTGELFF.

The V and J genes are TRBV11-2 and TRBJ2-4, with 11 bases identical to TRBD1. V lost 2 bases and J lost 1; bases outside the gene matches: 10. Germline CDR1 is SGHAT and CDR2 is FQNNGV. The CDR3 runs 19 residues. CDR3 DNA: TGTGCCAGCAGCTTATCCCTGGACAGGGGGCCATTGGCCAAAAACATTCAGTACTTC. As protein: CASSLSLDRGPLAKNIQYF.

The sample holds a few counts of this clone. The V gene is TRBV6-1, the J gene TRBJ2-5; D remains ambiguous. V shed 10 bases and J shed 5 bases, with 17 bases lying between them. Germline V lookup: CDR1 MNHNS, CDR2 SASEGT. The CDR3 runs to 13 residues. CDR3: CATQTSSPETQYF. CDR3 nucleotides: TGTGCCACCCAGACGAGCTCTCCGGAGACCCAGTACTTC.

This clone was counted a single time. The V and J genes are TRBV19 and TRBJ1-3; D is unclear. CDR1 and CDR2 from the germline V gene are LNHDA and SQIVND (reference sequence). The CDR3 is 14 amino acids. V gave up 5 bases and J gave up 2 bases, with 10 bases separating them. Here the CDR3 reads CASSPGRAGNTIYF. The CDR3 coding sequence is TGTGCCAGTAGTCCCGGGAGGGCTGGAAACACCATATATTTT.

CDR3 in amino acids: CASSEGFGANVLTF. DNA of the CDR3: TGTGCCAGCAGTGAGGGTTTTGGGGCCAACGTCCTGACTTTC. This chain connects TRBV6-4 to TRBJ2-6; D gene unclear. Germline CDR1 and CDR2: MRHNA and SNTAGT. The CDR3 length is 14 residues. Between the trimmed V and J ends, which lost 3 bases and 3 bases, there was a span of 6 bases.

This rearrangement joins TRBV21-1 to TRBJ2-5; the table's D call of TRBD2 was not tested on the DNA. TRBV21-1 is flagged as a pseudogene. This CDR3 has 16 residues. CDR3 amino acids: CASPKGTSGRGETQYF. Written as DNA, the CDR3 is TGTGCCAGCCCCAAGGGGACTAGCGGGAGAGGGGAGACCCAGTACTTC.

The rearrangement links TRBV15 to TRBJ2-7; 9 bases are a match to TRBD1. The CDR3 is made up of 16 amino acids. Trimming took 0 bases from V and 6 from J; bases not matched to a gene: 9. CDR1 and CDR2 from the germline V gene are LNHNV and YYDKDF (reference sequence). The CDR3 DNA is TGTGCCACCAGCAGAGAATCGGGGACAGGGTTTGTCGAGCAGTACTTC. This sequence encodes CATSRESGTGFVEQYF.

The CDR3 reads CASSNSGTGPPNTEAFF. Here the CDR3 DNA reads TGTGCCAGCAGCAACTCCGGGACAGGGCCTCCGAACACTGAAGCTTTCTTT. The V and J genes are TRBV21-1 and TRBJ1-1; no check of the table's D call, TRBD1, against the DNA was made. TRBV21-1 is termed a pseudogene. This CDR3 contains 17 residues.

The V gene is TRBV19, the J gene TRBJ2-2, with 11 bases aligning to TRBD2. The CDR3 consists of 18 residues. Trimming took 9 bases from V and 0 from J; bases not matched to a gene: 12. CDR1 and CDR2 (germline): LNHDA, SQIVND (reference sequence). The CDR3 nucleotides read TGTGCCAGCACTAGTAGATTACTAGCGGGGGCGAACACCGGGGAGCTGTTTTTT. This gives the protein CASTSRLLAGANTGELFF. Full variable domain (outside the CDR3, taken from reference TRBV19 and TRBJ2-2): DGGITQSPKYLFRKEGQNVTLSCEQNLNHDAMYWYRQDPGQGLRLIYYSQIVNDFQKGDIAEGYSVSREKKESFPLTVTSAQKNPTAFYLCASTSRLLAGANTGELFFGEGSRLTVL.

J is TRBJ2-2 and V is TRBV18; D might be TRBD1 or TRBD2, each matching 5 bases. Trimming took 11 bases from V and 0 from J, leaving 13 bases between them. The CDR3 is 14 residues long. Germline CDR1 KGHSH, CDR2 LQKENI. CDR3 residues: CAGGREANTGELFF. CDR3 DNA sequence: TGTGCCGGGGGACGTGAGGCGAACACCGGGGAGCTGTTTTTT.

This clone is a singleton in its sample. The chain employs TRBV10-1 and TRBJ2-2; 12 bases are shared with TRBD2. CDR1 and CDR2 from the germline V gene are WNHNN and SYGVQD (reference sequence). The CDR3 is 16 residues long. V gave up 8 bases and J gave up 2 bases; unmatched junction bases: 6. CDR3 DNA: TGCGCCAGCGCTCGAGGACTAGCGGGAAACACCGGGGAGCTGTTTTTT. This encodes CASARGLAGNTGELFF.

This clone was counted between two and nine times. The chain links TRBV27 to TRBJ2-2, with TRBD2 matching over 7 bases. The CDR3 loop spans 16 amino acids. Germline V gene lookup returns CDR1 MNHEY and CDR2 SMNVEV (reference sequence). The V and J ends lost 3 bases and 5 bases, in that order; junction bases with no gene match: 9. The CDR3 DNA is TGTGCCAGCAGTTTGGCAGGCGGGAGTAGGACCGGGGAGCTGTTTTTT. Translating it yields CASSLAGGSRTGELFF.

J is TRBJ2-7 and V is TRBV6-1; the match to TRBD2 covers 13 bases. This CDR3 has 15 residues. V shed 5 bases, J shed 11 bases, and the junction held 12 bases outside the gene matches. The germline gives CDR1 MNHNS, CDR2 SASEGT. The CDR3 nucleotides read TGTGCCAGCAGTTTTCCCGGACTAGCGGGAGCTGAGGAGTACTTC. Encoded protein: CASSFPGLAGAEEYF.

The CDR3 DNA sequence: TGCAGCGTTGAAGGAGGGGGACTATTATCCTACAATGAGCAGTTCTTC. Protein sequence: CSVEGGGLLSYNEQFF. The chain combines TRBV29-1 with TRBJ2-1, with D possibly matching TRBD2 (7 bases). The V end lost 1 base, the J end lost 1 base, and 14 bases lay between the germline ends. The CDR3 covers 16 residues. CDR1 and CDR2 (germline): SQVTM, ANQGSEA.

This clone has more than one count but fewer than ten. V and J are TRBV19 and TRBJ2-1; no clear D gene. V was pared by 3 bases and J by 6 bases, with 12 bases between. The germline CDR1 and CDR2 sequences are LNHDA and SQIVND (reference sequence). This CDR3 comprises 14 residues. The DNA of the CDR3 is TGTGCCAGTAGTATTGGTAGCTTAGGCAATGAGCAGTTCTTC. Translation gives CASSIGSLGNEQFF.

The chain combines TRBV2 with TRBJ1-4, with D possibly matching TRBD1 (6 bases). V lost 3 bases and J lost 7, with 9 bases in between. Germline lookup yields CDR1 SNHLY and CDR2 FYNNEI. The CDR3 totals 13 residues. CDR3 region: CASSETGFEKLFF. In nucleotides, the CDR3 is TGTGCCAGCAGTGAGACAGGCTTTGAAAAACTGTTTTTT.

The chain carries TRBV7-8 and TRBJ1-4; D remains ambiguous. CDR1 and CDR2 (germline): SGHVS, FQNEAQ. This CDR3 spans 17 amino acids. V lost 0 bases, J lost 8 bases, and 19 bases lay in between. The CDR3 loop is CASSLAIPGDDSEKLFF. In DNA, the CDR3 is TGTGCCAGCAGCTTAGCGATTCCCGGGGATGATTCGGAAAAACTGTTTTTT.

The chain uses TRBV5-4 and TRBJ2-1; TRBD2 is a possible D gene (6 bases). The CDR3 sequence is 14 residues long. The V end lost 4 bases, the J end lost 3 bases, and 11 bases lay between the germline ends. CDR1 and CDR2 from the germline V gene are SGHNT and YYREEE (reference sequence). The CDR3 bases are TGTGCCAGCAGCATGGGACTGGACTACAATGAGCAGTTCTTC. As protein: CASSMGLDYNEQFF.